This entry lists 18 T cell receptor beta chains sequenced from one sample in a study of molecular identifiers for immune sequencing clone quantification. TCRdb analysed the PCR reads with MiXCR anew, one entry per CDR3 protein. The data show about 330,000 distinct CDR3 sequences, 24% seen once. Material for sequencing was naive CD8+ T cells from blood, with Jurkat cell RNA spiked in. Indicated subset: FACS-sorted CD8+CD4-CCR7+CD45RA+ naive T cells. The receptors derive from a human donor in good health. Some libraries in this study had Jurkat cell RNA spiked in.

The gene calls are TRBV13 and TRBJ1-1; 7 nucleotides agree with TRBD1. Trimming cost V 2 bases and J 1 base; bases outside gene matches: 13. Looked up from germline, CDR1 is PRHDT and CDR2 is FYEKMQ (reference sequence). The length of the CDR3 is 18 residues. The CDR3 sequence: CASSLPQGHPRKNTEAFF. The DNA of the CDR3 is TGTGCCAGCAGCTTACCACAGGGGCACCCCCGAAAGAACACTGAAGCTTTCTTT. Supplemented by reference TRBV13 and TRBJ1-1, the full variable domain reads AAGVIQSPRHLIKEKRETATLKCYPIPRHDTVYWYQQGPGQDPQFLISFYEKMQSDKGSIPDRFSAQQFSDYHSELNMSSLELGDSALYFCASSLPQGHPRKNTEAFFGQGTRLTVV.

This clonotype was seen once. A much larger clone sits a single nucleotide away, making a read error possible. The V call is TRBV7-6, the J call TRBJ2-5; possibly TRBD1 or TRBD2 for D (5 bases each). CDR1 SGHVS and CDR2 FNYEAQ come from the germline V gene. The V end lost 2 bases, the J end lost 5 bases, and 18 bases lay between the germline ends. The CDR3 runs 16 residues. The CDR3: CASSLNIPGGEETQYF. The CDR3, as DNA: TGTGCCAGCAGCTTAAATATACCTGGGGGAGAGGAGACCCAGTACTTC.

Regarding this clonotype: A read error may be the cause here, since a much bigger clone is one base away. The chain uses TRBV7-9 and TRBJ2-7; D remains unclear. The CDR3 contains 13 residues. Trimming cost V 5 bases and J 3 bases, with 11 bases left between them. In germline, CDR1 is SEHNR, CDR2 FQNEAQ (reference sequence). The CDR3 loop reads CASSQPAHYEQYF. CDR3 DNA sequence: TGTGCCAGCAGCCAACCGGCCCACTACGAGCAGTACTTC.

About this clonotype: It may be a read error: a sequence one base away is much more abundant. The chain has TRBV6-5 and TRBJ1-5; a possible D gene is TRBD1 (6 bases). The CDR3 has 16 amino acids. Germline lookup yields CDR1 MNHEY and CDR2 SVGAGI. V was trimmed by 6 bases and J by 2 bases, leaving 17 bases between them. CDR3 sequence (DNA): TGTGCCAGCAGGACTTTAGGCAGGGGAGGCAATCAGCCCCAGCATTTT. Protein: CASRTLGRGGNQPQHF.

V is TRBV4-1 and J is TRBJ1-1; 8 nucleotides line up with TRBD1. The ends lost 7 bases at V and 5 bases at J; junction bases unmatched: 12. This CDR3 region has 15 residues. The germline gives CDR1 MGHRA, CDR2 YSYEKL. The CDR3 DNA sequence: TGCGCCAGCAACCCCTCTTTCAGGGGGCAAACTGAAGCTTTCTTT. Amino acid sequence: CASNPSFRGQTEAFF.

This clonotype came up many times. The chain combines TRBV27 with TRBJ2-3; D may be TRBD2 (5 bases). This CDR3 is 15 amino acids long. Per germline, CDR1 MNHEY and CDR2 SMNVEV (reference sequence). Between the trimmed V and J ends, which lost 5 bases and 0 bases, there was a span of 12 bases. The CDR3 reads CASSPDYPSTDTQYF. As DNA, the CDR3 is TGTGCCAGCAGTCCCGACTACCCTAGCACAGATACGCAGTATTTT.

This clonotype has just a few counts. V usage is TRBV14 and J usage is TRBJ1-6; 7 nucleotides match TRBD1. The CDR3 runs 17 residues. The V segment lost 4 bases and the J segment 0 bases; nucleotides outside the gene matches: 6. Germline CDR1 SGHDN, CDR2 FVKESK. CDR3: CASSPGTASSYNSPLHF. As DNA, the CDR3 is TGTGCCAGCAGCCCCGGGACAGCGAGCTCCTATAATTCACCCCTCCACTTT.

This clonotype has more than one count but fewer than ten. The V gene is TRBV7-3, the J gene TRBJ2-1; 7 bases align to TRBD2. This CDR3 is built from 16 residues. The trim removed 1 base at V and 3 bases at J, leaving 6 bases unmatched. CDR1 is SGHTA, CDR2 FQGTGA, per germline. The CDR3 region has the DNA TGTGCCAGCAGCTTAATGGTTAGCGGGCACTACAATGAGCAGTTCTTC. Amino acids: CASSLMVSGHYNEQFF.

This clonotype was seen a few times. The chain recombines TRBV6-5 with TRBJ2-2, with 7 bases identical to TRBD1. The junction had 13 bases not matched to a gene; V was cut back by 8 bases and J by 4 bases. Germline loops: CDR1 MNHEY, CDR2 SVGAGI. This CDR3 is built from 16 residues. The CDR3 reads CASSQGVSLSTGELFF. The CDR3 DNA sequence: TGTGCCAGCTCCCAGGGGGTCTCGCTGAGCACCGGGGAGCTGTTTTTT.

This clonotype was observed many times. The chain carries TRBV20-1 and TRBJ2-1; the D gene is possibly TRBD2 (6 bases). V lost 0 bases, J lost 10 bases, and 19 bases lay in between. The germline CDR1 and CDR2 sequences are DFQATT and SNEGSKA (reference sequence). The CDR3 extends over 15 amino acids. This CDR3 is CSARDHGSGAGEQFF. CDR3 coding DNA: TGCAGTGCTAGAGATCACGGGTCAGGCGCGGGAGAGCAGTTCTTC.

The CDR3 region is CASSHLMGDTQYF. For the CDR3, the DNA is TGTGCCAGCAGTCATCTGATGGGAGATACGCAGTATTTT. The V call is TRBV28, the J call TRBJ2-3, with D hard to call. The ends were cut back, 5 bases at V and 5 bases at J, with 11 bases in the middle. Germline-derived CDR1 and CDR2 are MDHEN and SYDVKM. CDR3 length equals 13 residues.

This clonotype was seen only a few times. This chain joins TRBV4-1 and TRBJ1-1; D might be TRBD1 (5 bases). Germline CDR1 and CDR2: MGHRA and YSYEKL. Trimming took 3 bases from V and 7 from J, leaving 9 bases between them. The CDR3 sequence is 12 residues long. The CDR3 DNA sequence: TGCGCCAGCAGCCACCCGGGGGATGAAGCTTTCTTT. Its protein product is CASSHPGDEAFF.

Remarks on this clonotype: Since a much larger clone is just one base distant, this may be a read error. No conserved phenylalanine or tryptophan is present at the end of the CDR3, so a read error is the likely explanation. This chain uses TRBV5-1 with TRBJ2-1; no firm D call. The germline V gene encodes CDR1 SGHRS and CDR2 YFSETQ. The V and J ends lost 5 bases and 9 bases respectively, with 15 bases between them. CDR3 length: 13 residues. CDR3 sequence reads: CASSLDLGPEQFL. As DNA, the CDR3 is TGCGCCAGCAGTCTCGACCTTGGCCCTGAGCAGTTCCTC.

Note on this clonotype: A read error may explain this, as a much larger clone is one base away. V is TRBV5-1 and J is TRBJ2-5, with no clear D. V lost 2 bases to trimming and J lost 2 bases, with 13 bases between them. Germline lookup yields CDR1 SGHRS and CDR2 YFSETQ. This CDR3 comprises 15 residues. As DNA, the CDR3 is TGCGCCAGCAGCTTACTCGCGGTGCAACAAGAGACCCAGTACTTC. Translated, it gives CASSLLAVQQETQYF.

This clonotype was detected many times. The chain uses TRBV5-5 and TRBJ1-1, with TRBD1 as a possible D gene (6 bases). Germline loops: CDR1 SGHKS, CDR2 YYEKEE (reference sequence). V lost 4 bases and J lost 1, with 11 bases in between. This CDR3 region has 14 residues. CDR3 sequence: CASSPGHGNTEAFF. The DNA of the CDR3 is TGTGCCAGCAGCCCGGGACACGGGAACACTGAAGCTTTCTTT.

Concerning this clonotype itself: Lacking the conserved final phenylalanine or tryptophan, this CDR3 likely reflects a read error. Written as DNA, the CDR3 is TGCAGCGTGGAGGATTGGGGAGGGGACACAGATACGCAGTATTCT. Protein: CSVEDWGGDTDTQYS. V usage is TRBV29-1 and J usage is TRBJ2-3, with TRBD2 matching 7 bases. V was clipped by 6 bases and J by 2 bases; unmatched bases: 11. This CDR3 is 15 amino acids long. The germline V gene has CDR1 SQVTM and CDR2 ANQGSEA.

This clonotype was found many times. This sequence joins TRBV29-1 and TRBJ2-2, with TRBD2 identical over 7 bases. Unmatched junction bases numbered 5, after V lost 7 bases and J lost 3 bases. Germline V gives CDR1 SQVTM, CDR2 ANQGSEA. This CDR3 has 13 residues. CDR3 DNA: TGCAGCGGGGAGGGAGATGACACCGGGGAGCTGTTTTTT. It yields the protein CSGEGDDTGELFF.

This clonotype was observed many times. The chain combines TRBV7-9 with TRBJ2-1, with D possibly being TRBD1 or TRBD2 (6 bases each). CDR1 and CDR2 (germline): SEHNR, FQNEAQ (reference sequence). The CDR3 totals 15 residues. Between the trimmed V and J ends, which lost 0 bases and 2 bases, there was a span of 8 bases. The chain's CDR3 is CASSLARGPYNEQFF. The CDR3 DNA sequence: TGTGCCAGCAGCTTAGCACGGGGGCCCTACAATGAGCAGTTCTTC. The entire variable domain, with the rest obtained from reference TRBV7-9 and TRBJ2-1, is as follows: DTGVSQNPRHKITKRGQNVTFRCDPISEHNRLYWYRQTLGQGPEFLTYFQNEAQLEKSRLLSDRFSAERPKGSFSTLEIQRTEQGDSAMYLCASSLARGPYNEQFFGPGTRLTVL.